The 23 T cell receptor beta chains below all came from one sample that was sequenced in a study of OX40 agonist ivuxolimab in advanced cancers. Data came from immunoSEQ multiplex PCR; TCRdb stores just in-frame clones and leaves some out. The sample has some 70,000 clones, roughly 80% seen once. The sequenced sample was CD4+ or CD8+ T cells sorted from blood, obtained in a trial of the OX40 agonist ivuxolimab. All receptors derive from an adult with an advanced solid tumor such as melanoma, head and neck, liver or kidney cancer.

This rearrangement joins TRBV10-3 to TRBJ1-2; TRBD1 is a possible D gene (6 bases). Germline assignment: CDR1 ENHRY and CDR2 SYGVKD. Trimming shortened V by 8 bases and J by 2 bases, and 9 bases separated the two germline ends. The CDR3 consists of 12 residues. CDR3 bases: TGTGCCATCGAGGGGGGGAACTATGGCTACACCTTC. Translated: CAIEGGNYGYTF.

This clone showed up just once. The rearrangement uses TRBV5-1 and TRBJ2-7, with 9 positions matching TRBD1. The CDR3 extends over 16 amino acids. The V gene end was trimmed by 4 bases and the J gene end by 6 bases; junction bases not matched to a gene: 14. CDR1 is SGHRS and CDR2 is YFSETQ in the germline V gene. The DNA for the CDR3 is TGCGCCAGCAGCACAGGGACGGGACAGGGACGGGGCGAGCAGTACTTC. Protein sequence: CASSTGTGQGRGEQYF.

This clone was seen only once. The chain joins TRBV11-2 to TRBJ2-3; 7 bases agree with TRBD2. V lost 0 bases, J lost 4 bases, and 7 bases stayed unmatched. The CDR3 runs to 16 residues. Germline V CDR1 and CDR2: SGHAT, FQNNGV. The CDR3 here is CASSLERGVRADTQYF. CDR3 nucleotides: TGTGCCAGCAGCTTAGAACGGGGGGTTCGGGCAGATACGCAGTATTTT.

In its sample, this clone was seen a few times. The rearrangement joins TRBV7-9 to TRBJ1-2, with TRBD1 matching 9 bases. Trimming removed 5 bases from V and 2 bases from J; junction bases left unmatched: 6. The germline V gene has CDR1 SEHNR and CDR2 FQNEAQ (reference sequence). CDR3 size: 15 residues. Here the CDR3 reads CASSPMGTGNYGYTF. Written as DNA, the CDR3 is TGTGCCAGCAGCCCCATGGGGACAGGGAACTATGGCTACACCTTC.

The V call is TRBV10-3, the J call TRBJ2-3, with D unclear. Germline CDR1 reads ENHRY; CDR2 reads SYGVKD. The CDR3 has 12 residues. Between the trimmed V and J ends, which lost 10 bases and 2 bases, there was a span of 10 bases. The CDR3 coding sequence is TGTGCCACCACCACCAACACAGATACGCAGTATTTT. This codes for CATTTNTDTQYF.

There are a few counts of this clone. This chain connects TRBV6-6 to TRBJ1-4, with 10 bases that match TRBD1. Trimming removed 5 bases from V and 8 bases from J; junction bases left unmatched: 8. This CDR3 has 15 residues. The V gene's germline CDR1 is MNHNY and CDR2 SVGAGI (reference sequence). CDR3: CASSIWGQGKEKLFF. DNA for the CDR3: TGTGCCAGCAGTATTTGGGGACAGGGGAAGGAAAAACTGTTTTTT.

This rearrangement joins TRBV2 to TRBJ2-7; TRBD2 might be the D (5 bases). Germline CDR1 reads SNHLY; CDR2 reads FYNNEI. The CDR3 extends over 15 amino acids. V gave up 2 bases and J gave up 1 base, with 12 bases separating them. The CDR3 region has the DNA TGTGCCAGCAGTGAATCCTCCCGGGGATCCTACGAGCAGTACTTC. Amino acid sequence: CASSESSRGSYEQYF.

V usage is TRBV30 and J usage is TRBJ2-7, with D uncertain. Trimming took 0 bases from V and 6 from J, leaving 6 bases between them. Germline V gene data show CDR1 as GTSNPN and CDR2 as SVGIG (reference sequence). This CDR3 spans 11 amino acids. CDR3 coding DNA: TGTGCCTGGAGTGTTTACAGCGAGCAGTACTTC. The encoded protein is CAWSVYSEQYF.

The chain carries TRBV6-1 and TRBJ2-5; the D is unclear. The CDR3 has 13 residues. Germline values: CDR1 MNHNS, CDR2 SASEGT. The ends were cut back, 6 bases at V and 3 bases at J, with 11 bases in the middle. CDR3: CASSRNRKETQYF. The DNA of the CDR3 is TGTGCCAGCAGCCGCAATCGGAAAGAGACCCAGTACTTC.

The gene calls are TRBV27 and TRBJ1-5; D ambiguous. With 0 bases removed from V and 9 bases from J, the gap between germline ends came to 15 bases. The CDR3 totals 15 residues. Germline V gene data show CDR1 as MNHEY and CDR2 as SMNVEV (reference sequence). The CDR3 loop reads CASSLSSYPGMPQHF. CDR3 sequence (DNA): TGTGCCAGCAGTTTATCGAGCTACCCGGGGATGCCCCAGCATTTT.

CDR3 DNA sequence: TGTGCTAGTGGCCGGGGACCGAAGAACACTGAAGCTTTCTTT. It codes for CASGRGPKNTEAFF. The chain employs TRBV12-5 and TRBJ1-1, with D maybe TRBD1 (5 bases). The V and J ends lost 6 bases and 1 base respectively, with 12 bases between them. Germline CDR1 LGHNT, CDR2 FRNRAP. This CDR3 contains 14 residues.

CDR3 loop: CASSLVGEGRRYEQYF. The CDR3 DNA reads as TGTGCCAGCAGCTTAGTCGGAGAGGGGAGGAGGTACGAGCAGTACTTC. V and J are TRBV7-2 and TRBJ2-7, with a weak D call TRBD2 (6 bases). The CDR3 consists of 16 residues. The V end was cut by 1 base, the J end by 4 bases, with 17 bases between. CDR1 is SGHTA, CDR2 FQGNSA, per germline. The variable domain in full, with the rest retrieved from reference TRBV7-2 and TRBJ2-7, is GAGVSQSPSNKVTEKGKDVELRCDPISGHTALYWYRQSLGQGLEFLIYFQGNSAPDKSGLPSDRFSAERTGGSVSTLTIQRTQQEDSAVYLCASSLVGEGRRYEQYFGPGTRLTVT.

This rearrangement joins TRBV5-4 to TRBJ1-2; weak D call: TRBD1 (6 bases). Germline lookup yields CDR1 SGHNT and CDR2 YYREEE (reference sequence). V lost 6 bases and J lost 0, with 12 bases in between. The CDR3 consists of 14 residues. The CDR3 sequence: CASNSRQANYGYTF. The CDR3 DNA follows: TGTGCCAGCAATTCTAGACAGGCTAACTATGGCTACACCTTC.

The chain carries TRBV7-2 and TRBJ1-5, with 9 bases fitting TRBD1. This CDR3 comprises 13 residues. The V gene's germline CDR1 is SGHTA and CDR2 FQGNSA. V was clipped by 5 bases and J by 7 bases; unmatched bases: 3. CDR3 sequence (DNA): TGTGCCAGCAGCGGGGGACAGGGCCAGCCCCAGCATTTT. Translation gives CASSGGQGQPQHF.

The gene calls are TRBV7-2 and TRBJ1-1; D gene ambiguous. The V gene lost 5 bases and the J gene lost 0 bases, with 13 bases spanning the gap. Germline lookup yields CDR1 SGHTA and CDR2 FQGNSA. This CDR3 spans 15 amino acids. The CDR3 is CASSLRLSMNTEAFF. The DNA of the CDR3 is TGTGCCAGCAGCCTCCGTCTCTCCATGAACACTGAAGCTTTCTTT.

The chain combines TRBV18 with TRBJ2-6; D may match TRBD1 or TRBD2 (6 bases each). The CDR3 covers 17 residues. Germline loops: CDR1 KGHSH, CDR2 LQKENI. Trimming took 2 bases from V and 0 from J, leaving 11 bases between them. DNA of the CDR3: TGTGCCAGCTCACCAAAGGGGGGCCACTCTGGGGCCAACGTCCTGACTTTC. As protein: CASSPKGGHSGANVLTF.

The rearrangement joins TRBV15 to TRBJ2-3, with D uncertain. The CDR3 runs to 12 residues. Germline V gene data show CDR1 as LNHNV and CDR2 as YYDKDF (reference sequence). The V end was cut by 0 bases, the J end by 5 bases, with 3 bases between. CDR3 sequence: CATSRDLDTQYF. CDR3 coding DNA: TGTGCCACCAGCAGAGATCTAGATACGCAGTATTTT.

The DNA of the CDR3 is TGTGCCAGCAGCCTCGGACTAGCGGGGTACAATGAGCAGTTCTTC. This gives the protein CASSLGLAGYNEQFF. The chain employs TRBV11-3 and TRBJ2-1; 12 nucleotides align to TRBD2. CDR3 size: 15 residues. With V trimmed by 5 bases and J by 4 bases, 3 bases remained unmatched. The germline V gene has CDR1 SGHNT and CDR2 YENEEA.

In nucleotides, the CDR3 is TGTGCCAGCAGCTTAGCAGGGACAGGCCCCTACGAGCAGTACTTC. This sequence encodes CASSLAGTGPYEQYF. The J gene is TRBJ2-7, the V gene TRBV11-2; 8 bases are shared with TRBD1. The CDR3 is made up of 15 amino acids. Germline V gene data show CDR1 as SGHAT and CDR2 as FQNNGV. J gave up 2 bases and V 1 base, and 4 bases lay outside the gene matches. Using reference TRBV11-2 and TRBJ2-7 for the parts outside the CDR3, the full variable domain is EAGVAQSPRYKIIEKRQSVAFWCNPISGHATLYWYQQILGQGPKLLIQFQNNGVVDDSQLPKDRFSAERLKGVDSTLKIQPAKLEDSAVYLCASSLAGTGPYEQYFGPGTRLTVT.

The J gene is TRBJ1-5, the V gene TRBV27; a possible D gene is TRBD1 (5 bases). This CDR3 spans 14 amino acids. CDR1 is MNHEY, CDR2 SMNVEV, per germline (reference sequence). The V gene lost 1 base and the J gene lost 7 bases, with 11 bases spanning the gap. In DNA form, the CDR3 reads TGTGCCAGCAGTTTATATGGACAAGAACAGCCCCAGCATTTT. Amino acids: CASSLYGQEQPQHF.

The chain uses TRBV30 and TRBJ1-2, with 9 bases fitting TRBD1. CDR1 is GTSNPN and CDR2 is SVGIG in the germline V gene (reference sequence). The CDR3 length is 13 residues. After removal of 5 bases from V and 7 bases from J, the junction contained 8 bases not matched to a gene. In DNA form, the CDR3 reads TGTGCCTGGGGTACAGGGGGCTGGGCTGGCTACACCTTC. Translated: CAWGTGGWAGYTF.

This chain joins TRBV30 and TRBJ1-6; a weak D match, TRBD1 (6 bases). Germline loops: CDR1 GTSNPN, CDR2 SVGIG (reference sequence). This CDR3 spans 13 amino acids. V lost 2 bases and J lost 10, with 12 bases in between. CDR3 in DNA: TGTGCCTGGAGTCGGACAGCTCCCTCACCCCTCCACTTT. Translation: CAWSRTAPSPLHF.

The chain carries TRBV5-6 and TRBJ2-7; D gene ambiguous. The V gene's germline CDR1 is SGHDT and CDR2 YYEEEE. The CDR3 runs 14 residues. Trimming left V 0 bases short and J 1 base short, with 8 bases between. The CDR3 coding sequence is TGTGCCAGCAGCTTGGTCGTCGGATCCTACGAGCAGTACTTC. The encoded protein is CASSLVVGSYEQYF.